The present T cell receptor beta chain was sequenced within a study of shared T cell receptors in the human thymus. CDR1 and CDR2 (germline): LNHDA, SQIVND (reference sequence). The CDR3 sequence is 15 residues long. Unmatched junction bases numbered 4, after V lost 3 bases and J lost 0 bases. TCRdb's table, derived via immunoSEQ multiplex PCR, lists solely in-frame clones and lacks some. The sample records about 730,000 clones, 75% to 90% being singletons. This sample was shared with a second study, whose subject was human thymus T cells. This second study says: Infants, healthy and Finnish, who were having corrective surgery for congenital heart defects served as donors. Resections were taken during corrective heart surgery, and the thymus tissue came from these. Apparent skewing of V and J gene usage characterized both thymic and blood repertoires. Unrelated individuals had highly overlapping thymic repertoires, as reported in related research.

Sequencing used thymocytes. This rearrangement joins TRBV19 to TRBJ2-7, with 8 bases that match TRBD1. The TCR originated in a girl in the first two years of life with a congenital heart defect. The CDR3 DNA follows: TGTGCCAGTAGTATGAGGGACAGGAGCTCCTACGAGCAGTACTTC. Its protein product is CASSMRDRSSYEQYF. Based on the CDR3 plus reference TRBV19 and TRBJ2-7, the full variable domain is DGGITQSPKYLFRKEGQNVTLSCEQNLNHDAMYWYRQDPGQGLRLIYYSQIVNDFQKGDIAEGYSVSREKKESFPLTVTSAQKNPTAFYLCASSMRDRSSYEQYFGPGTRLTVT.